These 20 T cell receptor beta chains share one sample of origin, sequenced in a study of graft-versus-host responses after intestinal transplantation. Their cognate antigens are unknown. This table comes from immunoSEQ multiplex PCR, and its TCRdb copy is limited to in-frame clones, with some not included. Of about 100,000 clones listed, roughly 86% were seen once; the top ten hold less than 0.8%. This specimen was unstimulated CD4+ T cells sorted from spleen or lymph node cells, taken before transplant. The receptors were gathered from a human donor who was the organ donor for an intestinal transplant.

This chain links TRBV29-1 with TRBJ2-5; 7 nucleotides agree with TRBD1. CDR1 SQVTM and CDR2 ANQGSEA come from the germline V gene. CDR3 length: 14 amino acids. The junction had 3 bases not matched to a gene; V was cut back by 2 bases and J by 0 bases. For the CDR3, the DNA is TGCAGCGTTGAAAGTGGACAGGACCAAGAGACCCAGTACTTC. Residues: CSVESGQDQETQYF.

The J gene is TRBJ2-7, the V gene TRBV9; TRBD2 agrees at 7 bases. The CDR3 is made up of 15 amino acids. In germline, CDR1 is SGDLS, CDR2 YYNGEE. Trimming cost V 0 bases and J 3 bases; bases outside gene matches: 6. The CDR3 bases are TGTGCCAGCAGCGTAGGGACCCAGCGGGGCTACGAGCAGTACTTC. It encodes CASSVGTQRGYEQYF.

The CDR3 coding sequence is TGTGCCAGCAGCTTAGCGATGGGTTCTGGAAACACCATATATTTT. Amino acid sequence: CASSLAMGSGNTIYF. The rearrangement uses TRBV11-1 and TRBJ1-3, with D uncertain. CDR1 SGHAT and CDR2 FQDESV come from the germline V gene (reference sequence). Trimming took 0 bases from V and 1 from J, leaving 7 bases between them. This CDR3 has 15 amino acids.

On this clone itself: Given the absence of the conserved phenylalanine or tryptophan at the CDR3 end, a read error is likely. No DNA is shown, since the ends of the CDR3 on it are uncertain; the CDR3 is the one TCRdb lists. The chain employs TRBV18 and TRBJ1-2; the D segment call TRBD1 is taken from the table without a DNA check. Germline V gene lookup returns CDR1 KGHSH and CDR2 LQKENI. The CDR3 length is 13 residues, termini included. CDR3 in amino acids: CASSPSRDRGRLA.

The CDR3 region has the DNA TGTGCCAGCAGCCCGACAGCCCTCTCCTACGAGCAGTACTTC. Protein sequence: CASSPTALSYEQYF. This sequence joins TRBV6-1 and TRBJ2-7; D possibly corresponds to TRBD1 (5 bases). Germline assignment: CDR1 MNHNS and CDR2 SASEGT. V dropped 6 bases and J dropped 0 bases, with 12 bases sitting between them. CDR3 length: 14 residues.

The chain is built from TRBV6-5 and TRBJ2-7; 7 nucleotides align to TRBD1. The J segment lost 2 bases and the V segment lost 4 bases, leaving 2 bases of the junction unmatched. CDR1 and CDR2 from the germline V gene are MNHEY and SVGAGI. This CDR3 comprises 13 residues. The CDR3 DNA reads TGTGCCAGCAGTTTCGGGACAGCCTACGAGCAGTACTTC. This translates into CASSFGTAYEQYF.

For this clone: This same CDR3 is encoded by further DNA sequences in the sample. CDR3 residues: CARSLVLSGFGTSETGELFF. CDR3 DNA: TGTGCCAGAAGCTTGGTCTTATCGGGTTTCGGGACTTCCGAAACCGGGGAGCTGTTTTTT. The chain is built from TRBV5-3 and TRBJ2-2; perhaps TRBD2 as D (6 bases). TRBV5-3 is sorted into the ORF group, with uncertain function. This CDR3 comprises 20 residues. V was clipped by 0 bases and J by 5 bases, with 26 bases between them.

The genes are TRBV2 and TRBJ2-1; D not resolved. The CDR3 is 11 residues long. V dropped 6 bases and J dropped 10 bases, with 10 bases sitting between them. Germline CDR1 reads SNHLY; CDR2 reads FYNNEI. The CDR3 region is CASSRAKEQFF. The DNA of the CDR3 is TGTGCCAGCAGCCGAGCTAAGGAGCAGTTCTTC.

CDR3: CASSYSKFGSTDTQYF. The DNA for the CDR3 is TGTGCCAGCAGTTACTCGAAATTTGGTAGCACAGATACGCAGTATTTT. The V call is TRBV6-6, the J call TRBJ2-3; no definite D call. CDR3 length: 16 residues. In germline, CDR1 is MNHNY, CDR2 SVGAGI (reference sequence). Trimming removed 0 bases from V and 0 bases from J, with 10 bases in between.

V and J are TRBV10-3 and TRBJ1-1, with unresolved D. This CDR3 is 13 amino acids long. CDR1 and CDR2 (germline): ENHRY, SYGVKD. The V and J ends lost 7 bases and 2 bases respectively, with 11 bases between them. As DNA, the CDR3 is TGTGCCATCAACCAACAGATTAACACTGAAGCTTTCTTT. Protein product: CAINQQINTEAFF.

The chain carries TRBV4-1 and TRBJ2-1, with TRBD2 matching over 7 bases. V dropped 2 bases and J dropped 8; count of bases not matched to a gene: 12. CDR1 MGHRA and CDR2 YSYEKL come from the germline V gene. The CDR3 contains 16 residues. DNA of the CDR3: TGCGCCAGCAGCCAAACCCCCGCGGGAGTTGTCGATGAGCAGTTCTTC. Translated: CASSQTPAGVVDEQFF.

The chain combines TRBV5-1 with TRBJ1-2, with 8 bases aligning to TRBD1. V lost 4 bases to trimming and J lost 3 bases; unmatched junction nucleotides: 8. The CDR3 sequence is 15 residues long. Germline assignment: CDR1 SGHRS and CDR2 YFSETQ. The CDR3 nucleotides read TGCGCCAGCAGCCCAGAACCGACAGGGGACTATGGCTACACCTTC. Translation gives CASSPEPTGDYGYTF.

The rearrangement uses TRBV28 and TRBJ2-3; 8 bases line up with TRBD1. The trim removed 6 bases at V and 5 bases at J, leaving 7 bases unmatched. The CDR3 has 14 residues. Germline V gene data show CDR1 as MDHEN and CDR2 as SYDVKM. The CDR3 region is CASRSGQGGDTQYF. The CDR3 DNA sequence: TGTGCCAGCAGGAGCGGACAGGGCGGAGATACGCAGTATTTT.

V gene TRBV19 combines with J gene TRBJ2-5; 8 nucleotides match TRBD1. CDR3 length equals 11 residues. CDR1 and CDR2 (germline): LNHDA, SQIVND (reference sequence). With 10 bases clipped from V and 5 bases from J, the junction kept 3 bases outside the gene matches. CDR3 sequence reads: CATRQGETQYF. In DNA form, the CDR3 reads TGTGCCACCCGACAGGGGGAGACCCAGTACTTC.

V usage is TRBV29-1 and J usage is TRBJ1-1; D is uncertain. Trimming stripped 3 bases from V and 6 bases from J, with 14 bases between. The CDR3 spans 13 residues. The germline gives CDR1 SQVTM, CDR2 ANQGSEA. The CDR3 reads CSVEYWDRAEAFF. CDR3 DNA: TGCAGCGTTGAGTACTGGGATCGAGCTGAAGCTTTCTTT. Based on the CDR3 plus reference TRBV29-1 and TRBJ1-1, the full variable domain is SAVISQKPSRDICQRGTSLTIQCQVDSQVTMMFWYRQQPGQSLTLIATANQGSEATYESGFVIDKFPISRPNLTFSTLTVSNMSPEDSSIYLCSVEYWDRAEAFFGQGTRLTVV.

This clone has just a few counts. The genes are TRBV9 and TRBJ2-7; D unclear. Germline lookup yields CDR1 SGDLS and CDR2 YYNGEE. This CDR3 is 14 amino acids long. V gave up 0 bases and J gave up 4 bases, with 11 bases separating them. The CDR3 is CASSVDHDPYEQYF. Written as DNA, the CDR3 is TGTGCCAGCAGCGTAGATCACGACCCGTACGAGCAGTACTTC.

The count of this clone is one. The chain has TRBV18 and TRBJ2-5; 7 nucleotides line up with TRBD1. The last part of the DNA fits TRBJ2-7 better; the J call may be wrong. Germline CDR1 KGHSH, CDR2 LQKENI. The CDR3 is made up of 13 amino acids. The CDR3 region is CASSPRQGDEQYF. Written as DNA, the CDR3 is TGTGCCAGCTCACCAAGGCAGGGGGACGAGCAGTACTTC.

The gene calls are TRBV2 and TRBJ2-3, with D possibly matching TRBD1 (6 bases). The CDR3 is 14 amino acids. The germline V and J ends were trimmed by 8 bases and 2 bases, with 14 bases remaining between them. Germline V CDR1 and CDR2: SNHLY, FYNNEI. The CDR3 coding sequence is TGTGCCAGCCTTCGCCGGGACATCACAGATACGCAGTATTTT. This sequence encodes CASLRRDITDTQYF.

Details on this clone: Other DNA sequences in the same sample also yield this CDR3. The V and J genes are TRBV6-1 and TRBJ1-3; D gene ambiguous. CDR1 and CDR2 (germline): MNHNS, SASEGT. Trimming pared 5 bases from V and 0 bases from J, leaving 5 bases between. The CDR3 runs to 13 residues. DNA of the CDR3: TGTGCCAGCAGTCCGTACTCTGGAAACACCATATATTTT. Translating it yields CASSPYSGNTIYF.

The chain couples TRBV30 to TRBJ1-4; 10 bases line up with TRBD1. J was trimmed by 3 bases and V by 5 bases; bases with no gene match: 3. This CDR3 has 14 amino acids. CDR1 and CDR2 from the germline V gene are GTSNPN and SVGIG (reference sequence). CDR3 loop: CAWDRGPANEKLFF. The DNA of the CDR3 is TGTGCCTGGGACAGGGGGCCGGCTAATGAAAAACTGTTTTTT. Using reference TRBV30 and TRBJ1-4 for the parts outside the CDR3, the full variable domain is SQTIHQWPATLVQPVGSPLSLECTVEGTSNPNLYWYRQAAGRGLQLLFYSVGIGQISSEVPQNLSASRPQDRQFILSSKKLLLSDSGFYLCAWDRGPANEKLFFGSGTQLSVL.